The sequence of this T cell receptor (beta chain) was determined in a study of CD8+ T cells in alopecia areata. Study-wide results and limits: It was less clear whether patients shared TCRs than it was in mice, possibly because of HLA. While patients received tofacitinib, many expanded lesional clones remained present in scalp and blood.

Documented treatment: oral pan-JAK inhibitor, 5-10 mg twice daily. cDNA reverse transcribed from extracted RNA served as the sequencing template. TCRdb keeps only in-frame clones here, not all; method: immunoSEQ multiplex PCR. The sample holds some 220,000 clones; more than 45% are singletons and the top ten take 1.5% to 2%. This CDR3 has 15 amino acids. Between the trimmed V and J ends, which lost 1 base and 3 bases, there was a span of 9 bases. Germline values: CDR1 LNHNV, CDR2 YYDKDF (reference sequence). Concerning this clone itself: Its target is not known.

This chain uses TRBV15 with TRBJ1-4; weak D call: TRBD1 (5 bases). This specimen consisted of CD4+ T cells sorted from blood, obtained at week 4, from a patient treated with tofacitinib. The origin of this receptor is a human donor with alopecia areata. CDR3 sequence (DNA): TGTGCCACCAGCAGAGTTGACAGTCCTAATGAAAAACTGTTTTTT. Translating it yields CATSRVDSPNEKLFF.